This T cell receptor beta chain comes out of a study of T-cell memory formation after mild COVID-19. Background on the study: The two donors had largely donor-specific TCR clusters.

Comment on this clonotype: Its antigen is unidentified.

TCRdb re-analysed the 5' RACE reads in MiXCR, keeping a single row per CDR3 protein. The sample has approximately 480,000 distinct CDR3 sequences, around a sixth seen once. V shed 2 bases and J 7 bases; nucleotides not matched to a gene: 5. The CDR3 totals 14 residues. Findings of the study overall: Contracting clones localized mainly to CM and EM when CD4+ and mainly to EMRA when CD8+. Pre-infection memory showed some responding clones, and this suggested that cross-reactive memory joined. Clones shrinking between day 15 and 85 showed a balanced CD4/CD8 split, and those that grew later tilted toward CD4+.

Sequencing was done on a sample of PBMCs or a T cell subset sorted from them (not recorded which). The chain links TRBV12-3 or TRBV12-4 to TRBJ2-7, with 10 bases matching TRBD1. The sequence derives from an adult woman who had mild COVID-19 (a few samples of this study predate the infection). Cell type and time point are not known. Here the CDR3 reads CASSLRQGAGEQYF. The DNA of the CDR3 is TGTGCCAGCAGTTTACGACAGGGGGCCGGGGAGCAGTACTTC.